These 21 T cell receptor beta chains came from one sample sequenced in a study of blood T cells in healthy people across ages. Primed by a sample-barcoded 5' primer and a J-beta primer mix, a second PCR proceeded for 7 to 11 cycles. MiXCR was run by TCRdb on the 5' RACE reads, yielding one entry per CDR3 protein. Of roughly 2 million distinct CDR3 sequences listed, about 49% were seen once; the top ten hold 2.1%. The sample consisted of blood. These TCRs come from a middle-aged woman in good health.

Concerning this clonotype: An end of the junction differs from the germline gene, which may be a read error. The chain employs TRBV6-2 or TRBV6-3 and TRBJ2-5; D is unresolved. The CDR3 runs 12 residues. Germline loops: CDR1 MNHEY, CDR2 SVGEGT. The CDR3 here is CASTGTQETRYF. The CDR3 DNA reads TGTGCCAGCACGGGTACCCAAGAGACCCGGTACTTC.

The CDR3: CASSQGMSTDTQYF. In DNA, the CDR3 is TGTGCCAGCAGCCAAGGAATGAGCACAGATACGCAGTATTTT. V gene TRBV3-1 combines with J gene TRBJ2-3; D call uncertain. Trimming removed 1 base from V and 0 bases from J, with 5 bases in between. Per germline, CDR1 LGHDT and CDR2 YNNKEL (reference sequence). The CDR3 runs to 14 residues.

The chain uses TRBV4-1 and TRBJ2-7; D not resolved. Trimming removed 0 bases at V and 10 bases at J, with 25 bases between. Looked up from germline, CDR1 is MGHRA and CDR2 is YSYEKL. This CDR3 has 17 amino acids. In nucleotides, the CDR3 is TGCGCCAGCAGCCAAGATCGGATGGAACCTCTCCTGGGTTGTCAGTACTTC. It codes for CASSQDRMEPLLGCQYF.

This clonotype was counted between two and nine times. This chain connects TRBV20-1 to TRBJ2-3; D is undetermined. The V and J ends lost 6 bases and 3 bases respectively, with 16 bases between them. The CDR3 is made up of 14 amino acids. Germline V gives CDR1 DFQATT, CDR2 SNEGSKA (reference sequence). The CDR3 here is CSASFTRSTDTQYF. The CDR3 coding sequence is TGCAGTGCGTCCTTCACCCGGAGTACAGATACGCAGTATTTT.

V and J are TRBV28 and TRBJ1-1, with TRBD1 as a possible D gene (5 bases). The CDR3 is 15 residues long. Trimming pared 5 bases from V and 0 bases from J, leaving 13 bases between. Per germline, CDR1 MDHEN and CDR2 SYDVKM. CDR3 sequence: CASSDVQGLNTEAFF. CDR3 bases: TGTGCCAGCAGTGACGTTCAGGGCCTGAACACTGAAGCTTTCTTT.

This clonotype turned up a few times. The rearrangement uses TRBV29-1 and TRBJ1-1; no reliable D call. The CDR3 is made up of 13 amino acids. The V end lost 8 bases, the J end lost 6 bases, and 19 bases lay between the germline ends. The germline gives CDR1 SQVTM, CDR2 ANQGSEA. DNA for the CDR3: TGCAGCCCCCGGGCATCTGATTCCGCTGAAGCTTTCTTT. It specifies CSPRASDSAEAFF.

The genes are TRBV20-1 and TRBJ2-1; tentatively, D is TRBD1 or TRBD2 (5 bases each). The CDR3 sequence is 14 residues long. The germline V and J ends were trimmed by 3 bases and 5 bases, with 14 bases remaining between them. In germline, CDR1 is DFQATT, CDR2 SNEGSKA (reference sequence). CDR3 DNA: TGCAGTGCTAGTTCACTGGGGGATGACAATGAGCAGTTCTTC. It specifies CSASSLGDDNEQFF.

The gene calls are TRBV18 and TRBJ2-6; 7 nucleotides align to TRBD1. The CDR3 length is 17 residues. The V gene's germline CDR1 is KGHSH and CDR2 LQKENI. J lost 3 bases, V lost 1 base, and 6 bases had no gene match. The CDR3 protein is CASSPQGAEVGANVLTF. In nucleotides, the CDR3 is TGTGCCAGCTCACCACAGGGGGCAGAGGTTGGGGCCAACGTCCTGACTTTC.

CDR3 sequence: CASSSGTFPSGANVLTF. The CDR3 DNA is TGTGCCAGCAGTTCCGGGACCTTCCCCTCTGGGGCCAACGTCCTGACTTTC. The chain employs TRBV21-1 and TRBJ2-6; the table assigns TRBD1, which was not confirmed against the DNA. TRBV21-1 is assigned pseudogene status. CDR3 size: 17 residues.

This clonotype was seen more than once but under ten times. As DNA, the CDR3 is TGCAGTGCTAAGGACAGGTACAATGAGCAGTTCTTC. This encodes CSAKDRYNEQFF. The chain joins TRBV20-1 to TRBJ2-1; TRBD1 matches at 7 bases. V was clipped by 4 bases and J by 4 bases; unmatched bases: 1. Germline V gives CDR1 DFQATT, CDR2 SNEGSKA (reference sequence). The CDR3 has 12 residues.

This chain joins TRBV27 and TRBJ2-1; 10 nucleotides agree with TRBD2. CDR1 and CDR2 (germline): MNHEY, SMNVEV (reference sequence). This CDR3 spans 12 amino acids. V shed 7 bases and J 12 bases; nucleotides not matched to a gene: 6. DNA for the CDR3: TGTGCCAGCACCAGCGGGGGGGCGGGGCAGTTCTTC. Its translation: CASTSGGAGQFF.

The rearrangement joins TRBV20-1 to TRBJ2-7; TRBD2 might be the D (5 bases). Per germline, CDR1 DFQATT and CDR2 SNEGSKA (reference sequence). V lost 0 bases to trimming and J lost 6 bases, with 12 bases between them. The CDR3 extends over 13 amino acids. CDR3: CSARDLWRSEQYF. The DNA for the CDR3 is TGCAGTGCTAGAGATCTGTGGAGGTCCGAGCAGTACTTC.

The rearrangement uses TRBV28 and TRBJ2-3; perhaps TRBD2 as D (7 bases). This CDR3 has 13 amino acids. The V gene's germline CDR1 is MDHEN and CDR2 SYDVKM. CDR3 sequence reads: CAVSGGPTDTQYF. The CDR3 DNA reads TGTGCTGTGTCGGGGGGCCCCACAGATACGCAGTATTTT.

A few counts support this clonotype. The J gene is TRBJ2-7, the V gene TRBV28; D is undetermined. CDR3 length: 14 amino acids. Germline V gene sequence: CDR1 MDHEN, CDR2 SYDVKM. Deletions cut 3 bases from V and 4 bases from J, with 13 bases between. This CDR3 is CASSFRQVGYEQYF. The CDR3 DNA follows: TGTGCCAGCAGTTTTCGCCAGGTAGGATACGAGCAGTACTTC. Full variable domain (rest looked up from reference TRBV28 and TRBJ2-7): DVKVTQSSRYLVKRTGEKVFLECVQDMDHENMFWYRQDPGLGLRLIYFSYDVKMKEKGDIPEGYSVSREKKERFSLILESASTNQTSMYLCASSFRQVGYEQYFGPGTRLTVT.

This clonotype was found a few times. The chain employs TRBV12-3 or TRBV12-4 and TRBJ2-3; D may correspond to TRBD1 or TRBD2 (5 bases each). CDR3 size: 16 residues. Trimming left V 5 bases short and J 1 base short, with 16 bases between. The CDR3 DNA is TGTGCCAGCAGTCCCCTCCGGGGCGCGGGCACAGATACGCAGTATTTT. Translating gives CASSPLRGAGTDTQYF.

On this clonotype itself: It may be a read error: a sequence one base away is much more abundant. The chain joins TRBV29-1 to TRBJ2-6; TRBD1 matches 7 bases. Germline V gene lookup returns CDR1 SQVTM and CDR2 ANQGSEA. Germline trimming cut 6 bases from V and 4 bases from J; bases unmatched to any gene: 12. This CDR3 comprises 16 residues. In DNA, the CDR3 is TGCAGCGTAACCGGGGCAGGGGGTTCAGGGGCCAACGTCCTGACTTTC. This sequence encodes CSVTGAGGSGANVLTF. Full variable domain (missing parts from reference TRBV29-1 and TRBJ2-6): SAVISQKPSRDICQRGTSLTIQCQVDSQVTMMFWYRQQPGQSLTLIATANQGSEATYESGFVIDKFPISRPNLTFSTLTVSNMSPEDSSIYLCSVTGAGGSGANVLTFGAGSRLTVL.

This rearrangement joins TRBV6-5 to TRBJ1-1; D ambiguous. CDR1 and CDR2 from the germline V gene are MNHEY and SVGAGI. The CDR3 sequence is 15 residues long. Trimming removed 7 bases from V and 2 bases from J, with 17 bases in between. CDR3 loop: CASNLGRRGNTEAFF. CDR3 in DNA: TGTGCCAGCAACCTAGGGCGGCGGGGAAACACTGAAGCTTTCTTT.

V gene TRBV12-3 or TRBV12-4 combines with J gene TRBJ2-3; TRBD2 matches 10 bases. Trimming cost V 6 bases and J 2 bases; bases outside gene matches: 5. CDR3 length: 15 amino acids. The CDR3 is CASSISGGITDTQYF. CDR3 sequence (DNA): TGTGCCAGCAGCATTAGCGGGGGGATCACAGATACGCAGTATTTT.

This chain joins TRBV2 and TRBJ2-1; a possible D gene is TRBD2 (6 bases). Looked up from germline, CDR1 is SNHLY and CDR2 is FYNNEI. Trimming stripped 8 bases from V and 8 bases from J, with 16 bases between. This CDR3 is 13 amino acids long. Written as DNA, the CDR3 is TGTGCCAGCCGGAGACTAGGGGTTTATGAGCAGTTCTTC. This encodes CASRRLGVYEQFF.

The chain couples TRBV11-2 to TRBJ1-2, with 7 bases aligning to TRBD1. Losses at the gene ends were 8 bases for V and 0 bases for J; bases not matched to a gene: 9. The CDR3 totals 15 residues. The germline CDR1 and CDR2 sequences are SGHAT and FQNNGV. In nucleotides, the CDR3 is TGTGCCAGCCGTTCCTGGGACAGAGCTAACTATGGCTACACCTTC. Amino acids: CASRSWDRANYGYTF.

This clonotype was found a few times. The chain is built from TRBV28 and TRBJ2-5; D perhaps matches TRBD1 (5 bases). Per the germline V gene, CDR1 is MDHEN and CDR2 is SYDVKM. The CDR3 has 17 residues. V was pared by 4 bases and J by 5 bases, with 23 bases between. This CDR3 reads CASSSQGKSKGAETQYF. The CDR3, as DNA: TGTGCCAGCAGTTCGCAGGGAAAGAGTAAAGGAGCGGAGACCCAGTACTTC.